This T cell receptor beta chain is from a study of blood T cell repertoires in COVID-19. Study details: Both acute and convalescent COVID-19 samples were obtained from the United States, Italy and Spain.

Per the study methods: Nucleated cell counts were estimated from reference gene primer amplification. Assay used: immunoSEQ multiplex PCR; TCRdb lists only in-frame clones, some missing. Clone size and V and J calls were adopted from that table, with D and trimming inferred from the DNA. The sample shows 350,000 or so clones, approximately 89% of them seen only once. This CDR3 spans 15 amino acids. Germline values: CDR1 SGHNT, CDR2 YYREEE (reference sequence). V lost 4 bases and J 8 bases, leaving 20 bases between the germline ends. Sequencing was done on a sample of peripheral blood. V gene TRBV5-4 combines with J gene TRBJ2-3, with D possibly matching TRBD2 (6 bases). The source is a woman in her fifties or sixties with COVID-19, enrolled during active disease. CDR3 sequence: CASSPGTSFYVTQYF. For the CDR3, the DNA is TGTGCCAGCAGCCCCGGGACTTCCTTCTATGTTACGCAGTATTTT.